Following are 27 T cell receptor beta chains from one sample sequenced in a study of radiotherapy plus CTLA-4 blockade in lung cancer. Using immunoSEQ multiplex PCR, the repertoire was profiled, and TCRdb retains in-frame clones only, with some absent. The sample contains about 51,000 clones, 77% of which appear only once. The sequenced sample was peripheral blood, obtained from a patient treated with radiotherapy plus ipilimumab. The receptors originated from a human donor with non-small cell lung cancer whose response to radiotherapy plus ipilimumab could not be evaluated.

Note on this clone: Mismatch with germline at one junction end may stem from a read error. The CDR3 spells CASSPAGRAGDTQYF. DNA of the CDR3: TGTGCTAGCAGCCCAGCCGGCAGGGCCGGAGATACGCAGTATTTT. The chain is built from TRBV7-7 and TRBJ2-3, with D possibly matching TRBD1 (5 bases). This CDR3 is built from 15 residues. CDR1 and CDR2 from the germline V gene are SSHAT and FNYEAQ (reference sequence).

V and J are TRBV30 and TRBJ2-5; D is unresolved. The DNA matches TRBJ2-7 better at its end, which makes the J call doubtful. CDR3 length: 13 amino acids. CDR1 is GTSNPN and CDR2 is SVGIG in the germline V gene (reference sequence). CDR3 nucleotides: TGTGCCTGGAGCCGGAGTGAGCTATACGAGCAGTACTTC. Amino acid sequence: CAWSRSELYEQYF.

This clone was counted a few times. This sequence joins TRBV19 and TRBJ1-1; no firm D call. Deletions cut 3 bases from V and 7 bases from J, with 6 bases between. CDR1 is LNHDA and CDR2 is SQIVND in the germline V gene (reference sequence). CDR3 length: 11 amino acids. The CDR3 spells CASSIGSEAFF. In DNA form, the CDR3 reads TGTGCCAGTAGTATTGGGAGTGAAGCTTTCTTT. The full variable domain, its missing parts supplied by reference TRBV19 and TRBJ1-1, is DGGITQSPKYLFRKEGQNVTLSCEQNLNHDAMYWYRQDPGQGLRLIYYSQIVNDFQKGDIAEGYSVSREKKESFPLTVTSAQKNPTAFYLCASSIGSEAFFGQGTRLTVV.

The rearrangement joins TRBV6-5 to TRBJ2-7; possibly TRBD1 for D (8 bases). The V and J ends lost 11 bases and 6 bases respectively, with 20 bases between them. This CDR3 has 13 residues. Germline-derived CDR1 and CDR2 are MNHEY and SVGAGI. The CDR3 sequence is CASRGPWGGEQYF. Here the CDR3 DNA reads TGTGCCTCCAGGGGGCCGTGGGGGGGCGAGCAGTACTTC.

The CDR3 reads CASSLALAGEETQYF. In DNA form, the CDR3 reads TGCGCCAGCAGCTTGGCGCTAGCGGGGGAAGAGACCCAGTACTTC. V gene TRBV5-1 combines with J gene TRBJ2-5; 10 nucleotides line up with TRBD2. CDR3 size: 15 residues. Germline lookup yields CDR1 SGHRS and CDR2 YFSETQ. With V trimmed by 0 bases and J by 3 bases, 2 bases remained unmatched.

The chain couples TRBV29-1 to TRBJ2-1, with 8 positions matching TRBD2. The CDR3 spans 14 residues. With V trimmed by 7 bases and J by 1 base, 6 bases remained unmatched. Germline lookup yields CDR1 SQVTM and CDR2 ANQGSEA. CDR3 amino acids: CSAHSGDSYNEQFF. The CDR3 nucleotides read TGCAGCGCTCATAGCGGGGATTCCTACAATGAGCAGTTCTTC.

In nucleotides, the CDR3 is TGTGCCACCAGCAGGAACAGGGGGAAAAGGGGACAGCCCCAGCATTTT. It encodes CATSRNRGKRGQPQHF. V usage is TRBV15 and J usage is TRBJ1-5, with 8 bases identical to TRBD1. The trim removed 3 bases at V and 7 bases at J, leaving 11 bases unmatched. This CDR3 has 16 residues. Germline values: CDR1 LNHNV, CDR2 YYDKDF (reference sequence). The entire variable domain, with the rest obtained from reference TRBV15 and TRBJ1-5, is as follows: DAMVIQNPRYQVTQFGKPVTLSCSQTLNHNVMYWYQQKSSQAPKLLFHYYDKDFNNEADTPDNFQSRRPNTSFCFLDIRSPGLGDTAMYLCATSRNRGKRGQPQHFGDGTRLSIL.

The CDR3 loop is CASSHATSGIIYEQYF. CDR3 sequence (DNA): TGTGCCAGCTCACACGCGACTAGCGGGATTATCTACGAGCAGTACTTC. This rearrangement joins TRBV18 to TRBJ2-7, with 11 positions matching TRBD2. Trimming removed 4 bases from V and 3 bases from J; junction bases left unmatched: 8. The CDR3 is made up of 16 amino acids. CDR1 KGHSH and CDR2 LQKENI come from the germline V gene.

This chain uses TRBV7-2 with TRBJ2-1; TRBD2 matches at 7 bases. The junction had 5 bases not matched to a gene; V was cut back by 1 base and J by 5 bases. CDR3 length: 15 residues. The germline gives CDR1 SGHTA, CDR2 FQGNSA. CDR3 residues: CASSLVTSLNNEQFF. CDR3 DNA: TGTGCCAGCAGCTTAGTGACTAGCCTGAACAATGAGCAGTTCTTC.

This clone came up once. The chain joins TRBV27 to TRBJ1-1; 10 nucleotides align to TRBD1. Germline V gene sequence: CDR1 MNHEY, CDR2 SMNVEV (reference sequence). The CDR3 length is 14 residues. V was clipped by 6 bases and J by 4 bases; unmatched bases: 5. Written as DNA, the CDR3 is TGTGCCAGCAGGAGACAGGGGGCGAGCACTGAAGCTTTCTTT. Translation gives CASRRQGASTEAFF.

The CDR3 sequence: CASSPARGGYEQYF. As DNA, the CDR3 is TGCGCCAGCAGCCCGGCTAGGGGGGGGTACGAGCAGTACTTC. The genes are TRBV5-1 and TRBJ2-7; D is possibly TRBD2 (7 bases). CDR1 is SGHRS and CDR2 is YFSETQ in the germline V gene. Trimming left V 4 bases short and J 4 bases short, with 15 bases between. This CDR3 spans 14 amino acids.

This chain links TRBV27 with TRBJ2-7; 8 bases align to TRBD2. The germline V gene has CDR1 MNHEY and CDR2 SMNVEV (reference sequence). V lost 5 bases to trimming and J lost 7 bases; unmatched junction nucleotides: 13. The CDR3 is 15 residues long. The CDR3 reads CASSKTVGGVREQYF. CDR3 sequence (DNA): TGTGCCAGCAGTAAAACCGTCGGGGGGGTCCGTGAGCAGTACTTC.

This chain connects TRBV6-6 to TRBJ2-7, with D possibly TRBD2 on 6 matching bases. The CDR3 sequence is 13 residues long. Germline loops: CDR1 MNHNY, CDR2 SVGAGI (reference sequence). V was pared by 0 bases and J by 6 bases, with 9 bases between. CDR3 amino acids: CASSYSGGGEQYF. The CDR3 DNA follows: TGTGCCAGCAGTTACTCCGGGGGTGGCGAGCAGTACTTC.

This chain's CDR3 is CASSLSVGETQYF. For the CDR3, the DNA is TGTGCCAGCAGTTTATCGGTCGGAGAGACCCAGTACTTC. This chain connects TRBV27 to TRBJ2-5, with D unresolved. The CDR3 totals 13 residues. Trimming removed 0 bases from V and 4 bases from J, with 6 bases in between. Germline loops: CDR1 MNHEY, CDR2 SMNVEV (reference sequence).

The chain employs TRBV28 and TRBJ1-1; tentative D call: TRBD1 (5 bases). This CDR3 comprises 12 residues. V shed 11 bases and J shed 0 bases, with 10 bases lying between them. Germline CDR1 MDHEN, CDR2 SYDVKM. The CDR3 here is CAAGRMNTEAFF. DNA for the CDR3: TGTGCCGCGGGACGGATGAACACTGAAGCTTTCTTT.

V usage is TRBV6-5 and J usage is TRBJ1-2; 7 nucleotides match TRBD1. Losses at the gene ends were 5 bases for V and 2 bases for J; bases not matched to a gene: 5. Germline V gene lookup returns CDR1 MNHEY and CDR2 SVGAGI. The CDR3 has 14 amino acids. CDR3 DNA sequence: TGTGCCAGCAGTCGCCAGGACAGGAACTATGGCTACACCTTC. Its protein is CASSRQDRNYGYTF.

This clone was found once. V is TRBV9 and J is TRBJ2-3, with 7 bases that match TRBD2. This CDR3 is 16 amino acids long. Germline V gives CDR1 SGDLS, CDR2 YYNGEE. V was pared by 7 bases and J by 4 bases, with 15 bases of the junction left unmatched. The CDR3 coding sequence is TGTGCCAGCTCCGCGGGCGGGAGTTTAAAGGCAGATACGCAGTATTTT. Translated, it gives CASSAGGSLKADTQYF.

In its sample, this clone was seen once. V usage is TRBV9 and J usage is TRBJ2-5, with 8 positions matching TRBD2. This CDR3 spans 15 amino acids. V lost 0 bases, J lost 6 bases, and 7 bases stayed unmatched. Germline CDR1 SGDLS, CDR2 YYNGEE. The CDR3 protein is CASSVDGRGGQTQYF. The DNA of the CDR3 is TGTGCCAGCAGCGTAGATGGTCGGGGGGGTCAGACCCAGTACTTC.

The chain links TRBV29-1 to TRBJ2-1; 11 bases are shared with TRBD1. This CDR3 is built from 13 residues. CDR1 SQVTM and CDR2 ANQGSEA come from the germline V gene. The junction had 9 bases not matched to a gene; V was cut back by 7 bases and J by 10 bases. CDR3 coding DNA: TGCAGCGGCTGGGGACAGGGGGAGGTCGAGCAGTTCTTC. It translates to CSGWGQGEVEQFF.

V gene TRBV7-3 combines with J gene TRBJ2-3; tentative D call: TRBD2 (5 bases). The CDR3 extends over 14 amino acids. CDR1 and CDR2 (germline): SGHTA, FQGTGA. V lost 1 base, J lost 1 base, and 6 bases lay in between. CDR3 amino acids: CASSLSGRTDTQYF. DNA of the CDR3: TGTGCCAGCAGCTTAAGCGGGCGCACAGATACGCAGTATTTT.

V and J are TRBV4-3 and TRBJ2-1, with 7 bases matching TRBD1. Germline CDR1 reads LGHNA; CDR2 reads YSLEER. J was trimmed by 0 bases and V by 0 bases; bases with no gene match: 5. The CDR3 totals 17 residues. Written as DNA, the CDR3 is TGCGCCAGCAGCCAAGACCCGGACAGGAGCTCCTACAATGAGCAGTTCTTC. Translation gives CASSQDPDRSSYNEQFF.

A few counts support this clone. This sequence joins TRBV19 and TRBJ1-4; D is unresolved. The CDR3 contains 14 residues. The V end lost 6 bases, the J end lost 4 bases, and 12 bases lay between the germline ends. From germline, CDR1 is LNHDA and CDR2 SQIVND (reference sequence). CDR3 coding DNA: TGTGCCAGTAGCCCTCGGGGTAGTAATGAAAAACTGTTTTTT. Translating it yields CASSPRGSNEKLFF.

This clone was counted between two and nine times. This chain connects TRBV4-1 to TRBJ1-1; weak D call: TRBD1 (6 bases). Germline CDR1 and CDR2: MGHRA and YSYEKL. Trimming stripped 3 bases from V and 2 bases from J, with 28 bases between. This CDR3 spans 20 amino acids. CDR3 sequence reads: CASSQTPGGPNYRRNTEAFF. CDR3 nucleotide sequence: TGCGCCAGCAGCCAGACCCCGGGGGGCCCCAACTACCGTCGCAACACTGAAGCTTTCTTT.

The chain carries TRBV4-2 and TRBJ2-5, with 13 bases matching TRBD2. J gave up 11 bases and V 4 bases, and 7 bases lay outside the gene matches. CDR3 length: 14 residues. Germline V gene sequence: CDR1 LGHNA, CDR2 YNFKEQ. The CDR3 region is CASSRGLAGEEQYF. DNA of the CDR3: TGTGCCAGCAGCCGAGGACTAGCGGGAGAAGAGCAGTACTTC.

This clone was counted once. This sequence joins TRBV9 and TRBJ2-2, with 13 bases aligning to TRBD2. Trimming at V came to 3 bases and at J to 4 bases, leaving 3 bases not matched to a gene. From germline, CDR1 is SGDLS and CDR2 YYNGEE. The CDR3 is made up of 16 amino acids. As DNA, the CDR3 is TGTGCCAGCAGCGGATGGACTAGCGGGAGCACCGGGGAGCTGTTTTTT. It codes for CASSGWTSGSTGELFF.

V and J are TRBV9 and TRBJ2-2, with 7 bases lining up with TRBD2. The V gene end was trimmed by 2 bases and the J gene end by 3 bases; junction bases not matched to a gene: 4. This CDR3 contains 15 residues. Germline CDR1 and CDR2: SGDLS and YYNGEE. DNA of the CDR3: TGTGCCAGCAGCGTTCATCGGGGGGACACCGGGGAGCTGTTTTTT. It yields the protein CASSVHRGDTGELFF.

This chain uses TRBV5-4 with TRBJ2-7; TRBD2 might be the D (6 bases). Trimming left V 4 bases short and J 4 bases short, with 15 bases between. CDR3 length: 14 amino acids. Germline V gene lookup returns CDR1 SGHNT and CDR2 YYREEE (reference sequence). The CDR3 region has the DNA TGTGCCAGCAGCCCGGAAGTGGGGAGGTACGAGCAGTACTTC. This encodes CASSPEVGRYEQYF.